This T cell receptor (beta chain) was captured in a study of neurological immune-mediated disorders. There are many counts of this clonotype. The antigen is undetermined. Time point indicated: longitudinal time-point 1 (baseline). The unsorted libraries were prepared from 2 million PBMCs (stored at -80 C). The authors made cDNA by 5'RACE with 10-nucleotide random UMIs. MiXCR, run by TCRdb on the 5' RACE reads, gives a single entry per CDR3 protein. The repertoire holds 55,000 to 70,000 distinct CDR3 sequences, with approximately 11% as singletons. Study results and caveats: Across subjects, no CDR3 amino acid sequence appeared in expanded clones of more than one subject, a finding that suggested private repertoires in all groups. Multiple sclerosis patients had less TCR clonal expansion than even healthy controls, unlike HTLV-1-associated myelopathy.

This CDR3 region has 15 residues. Trimming cost V 3 bases and J 9 bases, with 18 bases left between them. CDR1 DFQATT and CDR2 SNEGSKA come from the germline V gene (reference sequence). The chain recombines TRBV20-1 with TRBJ1-6; weak D call: TRBD1 (5 bases). Source material: PBMCs. The clonotype was recovered from a male donor with HTLV-1-associated myelopathy (HAM/TSP). The CDR3 sequence is CSASLVGQSGSPLHF. In DNA, the CDR3 is TGCAGTGCTAGTTTGGTGGGGCAGAGCGGTTCACCCCTCCACTTT.